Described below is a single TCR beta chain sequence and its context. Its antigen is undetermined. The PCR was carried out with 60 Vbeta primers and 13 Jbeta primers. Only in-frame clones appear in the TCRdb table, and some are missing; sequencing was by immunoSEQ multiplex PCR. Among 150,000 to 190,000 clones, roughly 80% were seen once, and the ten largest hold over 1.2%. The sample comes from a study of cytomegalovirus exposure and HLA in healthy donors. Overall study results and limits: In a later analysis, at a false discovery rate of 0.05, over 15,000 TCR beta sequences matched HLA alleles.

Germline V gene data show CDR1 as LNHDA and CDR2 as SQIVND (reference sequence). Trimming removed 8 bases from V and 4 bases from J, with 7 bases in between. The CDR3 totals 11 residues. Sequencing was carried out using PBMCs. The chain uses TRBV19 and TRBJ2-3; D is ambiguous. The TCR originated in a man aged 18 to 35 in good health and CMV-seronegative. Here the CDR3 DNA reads TGTGCCAGTGGCGGCCCAGATACGCAGTATTTT. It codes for CASGGPDTQYF.